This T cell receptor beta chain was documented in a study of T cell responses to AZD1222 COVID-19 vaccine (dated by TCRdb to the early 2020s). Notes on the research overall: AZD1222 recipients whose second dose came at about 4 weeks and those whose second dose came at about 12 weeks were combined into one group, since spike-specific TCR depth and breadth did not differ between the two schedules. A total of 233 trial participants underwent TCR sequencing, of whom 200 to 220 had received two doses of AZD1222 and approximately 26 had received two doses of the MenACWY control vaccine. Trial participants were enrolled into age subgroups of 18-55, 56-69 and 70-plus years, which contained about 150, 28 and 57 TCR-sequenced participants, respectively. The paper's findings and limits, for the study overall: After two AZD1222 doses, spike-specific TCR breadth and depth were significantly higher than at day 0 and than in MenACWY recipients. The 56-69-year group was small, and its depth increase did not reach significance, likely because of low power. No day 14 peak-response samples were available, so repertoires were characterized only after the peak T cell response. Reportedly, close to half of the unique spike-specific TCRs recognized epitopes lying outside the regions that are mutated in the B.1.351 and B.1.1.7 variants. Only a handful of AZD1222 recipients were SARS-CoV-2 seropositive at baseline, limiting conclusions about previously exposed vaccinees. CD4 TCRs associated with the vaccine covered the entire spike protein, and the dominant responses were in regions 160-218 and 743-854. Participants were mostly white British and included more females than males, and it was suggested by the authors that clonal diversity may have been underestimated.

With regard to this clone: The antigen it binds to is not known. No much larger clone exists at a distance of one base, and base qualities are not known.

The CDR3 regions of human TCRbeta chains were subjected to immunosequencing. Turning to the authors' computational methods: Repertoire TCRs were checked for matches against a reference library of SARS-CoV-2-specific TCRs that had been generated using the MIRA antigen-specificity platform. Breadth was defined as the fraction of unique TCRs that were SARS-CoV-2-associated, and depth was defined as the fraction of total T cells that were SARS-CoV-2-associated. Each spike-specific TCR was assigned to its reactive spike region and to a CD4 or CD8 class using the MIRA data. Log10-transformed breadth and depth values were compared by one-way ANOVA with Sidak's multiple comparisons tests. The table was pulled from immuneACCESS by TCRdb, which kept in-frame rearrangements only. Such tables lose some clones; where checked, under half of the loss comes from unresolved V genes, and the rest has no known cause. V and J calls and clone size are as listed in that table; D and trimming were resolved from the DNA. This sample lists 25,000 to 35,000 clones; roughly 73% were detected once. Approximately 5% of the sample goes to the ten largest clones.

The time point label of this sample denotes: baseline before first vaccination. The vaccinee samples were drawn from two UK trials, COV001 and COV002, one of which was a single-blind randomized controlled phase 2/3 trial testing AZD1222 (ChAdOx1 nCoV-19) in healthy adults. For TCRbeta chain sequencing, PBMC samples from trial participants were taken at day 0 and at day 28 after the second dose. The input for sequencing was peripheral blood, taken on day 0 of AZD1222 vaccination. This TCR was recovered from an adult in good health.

The CDR3 sequence is CASSLGSGGEQFF. The nucleotide sequence reads as follows: TGTGCCAGCAGCTTGGGTAGCGGGGGGGAGCAGTTCTTC. The rearranged segments are TRBV7-3 and TRBJ2-1, and 10 bases in between align with TRBD2. The CDR3 spans 13 residues, from the cysteine through the phenylalanine. Just the 39-base CDR3 DNA is kept, in frame starting at base 1. V ends up 3 bases short and J 10 bases short, with an unmatched junction base count of 3. Via the germline V gene, CDR1 is SGHTA and CDR2 FQGTGA.